This T cell receptor (beta chain) was retrieved from a study of blood T cell repertoires in COVID-19. Germline CDR1 reads MGHRA; CDR2 reads YSYEKL. There are 16 residues in the CDR3. Unmatched junction bases numbered 6, after V lost 1 base and J lost 1 base. Assay used: immunoSEQ multiplex PCR; TCRdb lists only in-frame clones, some missing. Among more than 45,000 clones listed, more than 75% were seen once. The receptor was derived from a man aged 35 to 55 with active COVID-19. Sequences were obtained from peripheral blood. This chain connects TRBV4-1 to TRBJ1-1; 7 bases are shared with TRBD1. The CDR3 nucleotides read TGCGCCAGCAGCCAAGTCCCGGGACAGCCGAACACTGAAGCTTTCTTT. Translation: CASSQVPGQPNTEAFF.